What follows are 32 T cell receptor beta chains derived from one specimen sequenced in a study of T cell changes during pregnancy in multiple sclerosis. Method: immunoSEQ multiplex PCR; TCRdb's copy keeps in-frame clones and lacks some. Of 60,000 to 70,000 clones listed, 91% are singletons. The specimen was peripheral blood, collected in the third trimester of pregnancy. The source is a female donor in good health, enrolled as a control in a pregnancy study.

The chain links TRBV4-3 to TRBJ2-1; possible D gene TRBD2, 5 bases. This CDR3 spans 12 amino acids. The V gene lost 2 bases and the J gene lost 6 bases, with 5 bases spanning the gap. Looked up from germline, CDR1 is LGHNA and CDR2 is YSLEER. This CDR3 is CASSQLANEQFF. The CDR3 coding sequence is TGCGCCAGCAGCCAACTAGCCAATGAGCAGTTCTTC.

This chain connects TRBV4-1 to TRBJ2-2, with unresolved D. Looked up from germline, CDR1 is MGHRA and CDR2 is YSYEKL. The CDR3 is 15 residues long. V was cut by 4 bases and J by 3 bases, with 12 bases left in between. CDR3 in amino acids: CASSLLGLYTGELFF. CDR3 bases: TGCGCCAGCAGCCTTCTGGGCCTCTACACCGGGGAGCTGTTTTTT.

This chain links TRBV5-1 with TRBJ1-4; D remains unclear. Per the germline V gene, CDR1 is SGHRS and CDR2 is YFSETQ. V lost 2 bases to trimming and J lost 4 bases, with 9 bases between them. The CDR3 has 14 amino acids. Here the CDR3 reads CASSFRRGNEKLFF. The CDR3, as DNA: TGCGCCAGCAGCTTCCGCCGGGGTAATGAAAAACTGTTTTTT.

The count of this clone is one. CDR3: CASSFSSGSTDTQYF. In nucleotides, the CDR3 is TGTGCCAGCAGCTTTTCTAGCGGGAGCACAGATACGCAGTATTTT. This sequence joins TRBV7-2 and TRBJ2-3, with 8 bases lining up with TRBD2. V lost 3 bases, J lost 0 bases, and 2 bases stayed unmatched. Germline lookup yields CDR1 SGHTA and CDR2 FQGNSA. The CDR3 extends over 15 amino acids.

The chain carries TRBV9 and TRBJ1-2; D ambiguous. V was pared by 0 bases and J by 5 bases, with 11 bases between. The CDR3 consists of 14 residues. Germline V CDR1 and CDR2: SGDLS, YYNGEE. CDR3 sequence: CASSVGEGWYGYTF. The CDR3, as DNA: TGTGCCAGCAGCGTAGGCGAGGGTTGGTATGGCTACACCTTC.

The rearrangement joins TRBV6-5 to TRBJ1-1; D is perhaps TRBD1 (6 bases). The CDR3 covers 13 residues. In germline, CDR1 is MNHEY, CDR2 SVGAGI. V shed 6 bases and J shed 2 bases, with 10 bases lying between them. The CDR3 nucleotides are TGTGCCAGCAGACCGACAGGTAACACTGAAGCTTTCTTT. Encoded protein: CASRPTGNTEAFF.

The V gene is TRBV27, the J gene TRBJ2-7; 7 bases fit TRBD1. There are 15 residues in the CDR3. Trimming took 6 bases from V and 5 from J; bases not matched to a gene: 13. From germline, CDR1 is MNHEY and CDR2 SMNVEV (reference sequence). Here the CDR3 reads CASRPGGKMGNEQYF. The CDR3 DNA reads as TGTGCCAGCAGGCCAGGGGGTAAGATGGGAAACGAGCAGTACTTC.

V and J are TRBV7-2 and TRBJ2-7, with 8 bases aligning to TRBD1. The V and J ends lost 4 bases and 2 bases, in that order; junction bases with no gene match: 10. Germline V gene data show CDR1 as SGHTA and CDR2 as FQGNSA. The CDR3 extends over 16 amino acids. The CDR3 reads CASSSGQGVGTYEQYF. CDR3 nucleotide sequence: TGTGCCAGCAGCTCCGGACAGGGCGTCGGAACCTACGAGCAGTACTTC.

CDR3: CASSWDRQETQYF. As DNA, the CDR3 is TGTGCCAGCAGTTGGGACAGGCAAGAGACCCAGTACTTC. The chain combines TRBV2 with TRBJ2-5, with 8 bases aligning to TRBD1. CDR1 is SNHLY, CDR2 FYNNEI, per germline. V trimming: 5 bases; J trimming: 2 bases; junction bases outside the gene matches: 1. This CDR3 has 13 amino acids.

V gene TRBV6-1 combines with J gene TRBJ1-5; maybe TRBD1 (5 bases). The CDR3 loop spans 16 amino acids. The V end lost 1 base, the J end lost 2 bases, and 12 bases lay between the germline ends. Germline V lookup: CDR1 MNHNS, CDR2 SASEGT. The CDR3 coding sequence is TGTGCCAGCAGTGAAGAGGTCAGGGCGGGCAATCAGCCCCAGCATTTT. This gives the protein CASSEEVRAGNQPQHF.

The rearrangement uses TRBV2 and TRBJ1-1; D may be TRBD1 (6 bases). Germline assignment: CDR1 SNHLY and CDR2 FYNNEI. CDR3 length: 15 amino acids. V was shortened by 6 bases and J by 0 bases, with 14 bases between the two germline ends. CDR3 sequence: CASRARDTLNTEAFF. CDR3 DNA: TGTGCCAGCAGAGCCCGGGACACCTTGAACACTGAAGCTTTCTTT.

This chain joins TRBV4-3 and TRBJ2-3, with TRBD1 as a possible D gene (6 bases). There are 17 residues in the CDR3. The germline CDR1 and CDR2 sequences are LGHNA and YSLEER. The V and J ends lost 4 bases and 2 bases respectively, with 19 bases between them. The CDR3 DNA reads TGCGCCAGCAGCCGGGGGCGTTTGGACCCTTCCACAGATACGCAGTATTTT. This encodes CASSRGRLDPSTDTQYF.

This chain joins TRBV27 and TRBJ1-2; D remains ambiguous. This CDR3 contains 17 residues. Germline assignment: CDR1 MNHEY and CDR2 SMNVEV (reference sequence). Trimming removed 5 bases from V and 4 bases from J, with 23 bases in between. Here the CDR3 DNA reads TGTGCCAGCAGTACTCAAATGCCTGAGGGTGTCGGCTATGGCTACACCTTC. Translating it yields CASSTQMPEGVGYGYTF.

V usage is TRBV9 and J usage is TRBJ1-5; possible D gene TRBD1, 5 bases. The V gene lost 4 bases and the J gene lost 6 bases, with 8 bases spanning the gap. In germline, CDR1 is SGDLS, CDR2 YYNGEE. The CDR3 covers 12 residues. The CDR3 sequence is CASSPQGQPQHF. The CDR3 region has the DNA TGTGCCAGCAGCCCCCAGGGTCAGCCCCAGCATTTT.

The rearrangement links TRBV27 to TRBJ2-5; 8 nucleotides agree with TRBD2. The CDR3 is 15 amino acids. V shed 7 bases and J 1 base; nucleotides not matched to a gene: 8. Germline V CDR1 and CDR2: MNHEY, SMNVEV (reference sequence). CDR3 amino acids: CASNRRGATQETQYF. The CDR3 DNA reads as TGTGCCAGCAACAGGCGGGGGGCTACCCAAGAGACCCAGTACTTC.

In the case of this clone: The sample has other DNA sequences that encode this CDR3 too. This chain links TRBV30 with TRBJ1-6; D not certain. The CDR3 sequence is 14 residues long. CDR1 GTSNPN and CDR2 SVGIG come from the germline V gene (reference sequence). The V end was cut by 0 bases, the J end by 7 bases, with 10 bases between. CDR3 amino acids: CAWSVGRGNSPLHF. DNA for the CDR3: TGTGCCTGGAGTGTGGGGAGAGGAAATTCACCCCTCCACTTT.

The chain joins TRBV9 to TRBJ2-5; the D gene is possibly TRBD1 (6 bases). Germline values: CDR1 SGDLS, CDR2 YYNGEE. V lost 0 bases, J lost 2 bases, and 8 bases lay in between. CDR3 size: 14 residues. DNA of the CDR3: TGTGCCAGCAGCGTAGGGCAGGGGCAAGAGACCCAGTACTTC. It specifies CASSVGQGQETQYF.

CDR3 region: CASSEETGSFYGYTF. As DNA, the CDR3 is TGTGCCAGCAGTGAAGAGACAGGGTCCTTCTATGGCTACACCTTC. The gene calls are TRBV6-1 and TRBJ1-2; 7 nucleotides line up with TRBD1. Trimming removed 1 base from V and 4 bases from J; junction bases left unmatched: 6. The CDR3 consists of 15 residues. Germline V gene data show CDR1 as MNHNS and CDR2 as SASEGT.

The gene calls are TRBV5-8 and TRBJ2-2; 7 bases fit TRBD2. Unmatched junction bases numbered 7, after V lost 4 bases and J lost 1 base. The germline V gene encodes CDR1 SGHTS and CDR2 YDEGEE. This CDR3 region has 16 residues. The chain's CDR3 is CASSPKGEGNTGELFF. The CDR3 nucleotides are TGTGCCAGCAGCCCAAAAGGGGAGGGGAACACCGGGGAGCTGTTTTTT.

V gene TRBV4-3 combines with J gene TRBJ2-5, with D possibly being TRBD1 (6 bases). V lost 0 bases, J lost 7 bases, and 9 bases lay in between. The V gene's germline CDR1 is LGHNA and CDR2 YSLEER. The CDR3 is made up of 13 amino acids. The CDR3 DNA follows: TGCGCCAGCAGCCAAGATCGAGGGGGGACCCAGTACTTC. It specifies CASSQDRGGTQYF.

This clone has more than one count but fewer than ten. The chain combines TRBV7-2 with TRBJ1-4, with D maybe TRBD1 (6 bases). Looked up from germline, CDR1 is SGHTA and CDR2 is FQGNSA. Between the trimmed V and J ends, which lost 5 bases and 8 bases, there was a span of 9 bases. The CDR3 has 12 amino acids. Written as DNA, the CDR3 is TGTGCCAGCAGCAGTAGGGGGGAAAAACTGTTTTTT. This codes for CASSSRGEKLFF.

The chain carries TRBV5-6 and TRBJ2-1; 12 bases line up with TRBD2. Per the germline V gene, CDR1 is SGHDT and CDR2 is YYEEEE. The CDR3 covers 14 residues. The junction had 3 bases not matched to a gene; V was cut back by 0 bases and J by 11 bases. CDR3 amino acids: CASSLGLAGGKQFF. The CDR3 nucleotides read TGTGCCAGCAGCTTGGGGCTAGCGGGGGGGAAGCAGTTCTTC. The full variable domain, with the rest looked up from reference TRBV5-6 and TRBJ2-1, is DAGVTQSPTHLIKTRGQQVTLRCSPKSGHDTVSWYQQALGQGPQFIFQYYEEEERQRGNFPDRFSGHQFPNYSSELNVNALLLGDSALYLCASSLGLAGGKQFFGPGTRLTVL.

This chain joins TRBV7-3 and TRBJ1-1; D is unresolved. V gave up 3 bases and J gave up 2 bases, with 10 bases separating them. There are 14 residues in the CDR3. Germline-derived CDR1 and CDR2 are SGHTA and FQGTGA. In DNA, the CDR3 is TGTGCCAGCAGCTTCACCGGGGTCAACACTGAAGCTTTCTTT. Encoded protein: CASSFTGVNTEAFF.

This clone was found once. The chain joins TRBV30 to TRBJ2-1; 10 bases are shared with TRBD2. Germline-derived CDR1 and CDR2 are GTSNPN and SVGIG (reference sequence). The V segment lost 2 bases and the J segment 10 bases; nucleotides outside the gene matches: 8. The CDR3 spans 14 residues. The CDR3 nucleotides are TGTGCCTGGAGTACCCAGCGGGGGGGCTTAGAGCAGTTCTTC. This encodes CAWSTQRGGLEQFF.

The chain is built from TRBV7-9 and TRBJ2-5, with TRBD1 matching over 8 bases. Germline trimming cut 5 bases from V and 5 bases from J; bases unmatched to any gene: 13. Per the germline V gene, CDR1 is SEHNR and CDR2 is FQNEAQ (reference sequence). The CDR3 has 16 amino acids. CDR3 region: CASSPPGQAIVETQYF. CDR3 coding DNA: TGTGCCAGCAGCCCGCCGGGACAGGCCATTGTGGAGACCCAGTACTTC.

The J gene is TRBJ2-1, the V gene TRBV15, with D hard to call. The CDR3 has 11 amino acids. Germline CDR1 LNHNV, CDR2 YYDKDF (reference sequence). V lost 8 bases and J 9 bases, leaving 11 bases between the germline ends. CDR3 residues: CATLSRGEQFF. For the CDR3, the DNA is TGTGCCACCCTCAGCCGCGGTGAGCAGTTCTTC.

This sequence joins TRBV30 and TRBJ2-5; 9 bases align to TRBD2. The trim removed 5 bases at V and 4 bases at J, leaving 5 bases unmatched. This CDR3 contains 13 residues. Germline lookup yields CDR1 GTSNPN and CDR2 SVGIG (reference sequence). Here the CDR3 reads CAWVAGGRETQYF. The CDR3 DNA reads as TGTGCCTGGGTGGCGGGGGGGCGAGAGACCCAGTACTTC.

The chain employs TRBV5-4 and TRBJ2-1, with 15 bases identical to TRBD2. Trimming took 7 bases from V and 4 from J; bases not matched to a gene: 9. The CDR3 is 17 residues long. Germline V gene data show CDR1 as SGHNT and CDR2 as YYREEE (reference sequence). The CDR3 region is CASSGTSGGSRYNEQFF. For the CDR3, the DNA is TGTGCCAGCTCCGGGACTAGCGGGGGGTCACGATACAATGAGCAGTTCTTC. The full variable domain, with the rest looked up from reference TRBV5-4 and TRBJ2-1, is ETGVTQSPTHLIKTRGQQVTLRCSSQSGHNTVSWYQQALGQGPQFIFQYYREEENGRGNFPPRFSGLQFPNYSSELNVNALELDDSALYLCASSGTSGGSRYNEQFFGPGTRLTVL.

V and J are TRBV7-9 and TRBJ2-7; TRBD1 is a possible D gene (7 bases). Per germline, CDR1 SEHNR and CDR2 FQNEAQ (reference sequence). The CDR3 length is 17 residues. Trimming cost V 2 bases and J 0 bases, with 17 bases left between them. CDR3: CASSLFPGDRSSYEQYF. The CDR3 DNA is TGTGCCAGCAGCTTATTCCCGGGGGACAGATCCTCCTACGAGCAGTACTTC.

This clone was recorded only once. The chain links TRBV4-3 to TRBJ1-2; D unclear. This CDR3 region has 17 residues. Germline CDR1 LGHNA, CDR2 YSLEER. V was pared by 0 bases and J by 2 bases, with 16 bases between. The CDR3, as DNA: TGCGCCAGCAGCCAAGATTCCGAGGTGCTAAGGAACTATGGCTACACCTTC. Amino acid sequence: CASSQDSEVLRNYGYTF.

This clone turned up a few times. The CDR3 coding sequence is TGTGCCAGCAGTTTAACTCCGAGAAATCAGCCCCAGCATTTT. Translating gives CASSLTPRNQPQHF. The chain links TRBV27 to TRBJ1-5, with D unclear. The CDR3 is made up of 14 amino acids. V lost 2 bases, J lost 4 bases, and 9 bases lay in between. CDR1 MNHEY and CDR2 SMNVEV come from the germline V gene (reference sequence).

The rearrangement links TRBV25-1 to TRBJ2-7; D perhaps matches TRBD2 (5 bases). Germline CDR1 reads MGHDK; CDR2 reads SYGVNS. The germline V and J ends were trimmed by 7 bases and 6 bases, with 16 bases remaining between them. The CDR3 extends over 13 amino acids. CDR3 residues: CASTPDLTGEQYF. The CDR3 DNA follows: TGTGCCAGCACCCCGGACTTAACGGGCGAGCAGTACTTC.